The sample holds many counts of the clone carrying this T cell receptor (beta chain). The antigen remains unidentified. The CDR3 has 14 residues. Germline V gene lookup returns CDR1 LNHDA and CDR2 SQIVND (reference sequence). V shed 10 bases, J shed 4 bases, and the junction held 10 bases outside the gene matches. The source of the sample is a study of breast tumors, draining lymph nodes, adjacent tissues. Whole-study results and caveats: Tumor and nontumor repertoires were significantly more similar in luminal-like than in basal-like breast cancer. Tumor repertoires ranked between lymph nodes and nontumor tissue in diversity, with V and J gene preferences. Most tumor T cells seemingly derive from lymph node, then expand in tumor. That most tumor T cells come from lymph nodes remained unproven.

TCRdb re-called the multiplex PCR reads with MiXCR, one entry per CDR3 protein. The data contain about 230,000 distinct CDR3 sequences, about 30% of them singletons. Samples came from axillary lymph nodes draining the breast cancer. The chain has TRBV19 and TRBJ1-5; 7 nucleotides line up with TRBD1. This receptor was taken from a female donor with breast cancer. Some clones in this sample may be carry-over from other donors' samples. What was sequenced was axillary lymph node tissue. The CDR3 DNA is TGTGCCACCGACAGGACAGGCCGTAATCAGCCCCAGCATTTT. This encodes CATDRTGRNQPQHF.